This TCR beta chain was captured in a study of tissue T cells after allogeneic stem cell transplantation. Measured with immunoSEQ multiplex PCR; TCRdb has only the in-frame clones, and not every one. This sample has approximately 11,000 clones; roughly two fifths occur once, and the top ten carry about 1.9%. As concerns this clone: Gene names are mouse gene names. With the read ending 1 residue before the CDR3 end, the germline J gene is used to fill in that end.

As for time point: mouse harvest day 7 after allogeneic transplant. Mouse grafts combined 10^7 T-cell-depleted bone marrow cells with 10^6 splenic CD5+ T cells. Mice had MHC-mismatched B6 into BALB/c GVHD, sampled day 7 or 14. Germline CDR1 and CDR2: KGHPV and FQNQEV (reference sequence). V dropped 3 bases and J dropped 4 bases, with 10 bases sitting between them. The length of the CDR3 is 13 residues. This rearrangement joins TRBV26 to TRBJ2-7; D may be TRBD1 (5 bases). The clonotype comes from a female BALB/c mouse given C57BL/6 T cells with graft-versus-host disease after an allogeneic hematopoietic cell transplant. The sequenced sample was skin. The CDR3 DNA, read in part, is TGTGCCAGCAGTCTTGGACAAATATATGAACAGTAC. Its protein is CASSLGQIYEQY. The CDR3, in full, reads CASSLGQIYEQYF.